This T cell receptor (beta chain) was recovered during a study of OX40 agonist ivuxolimab in advanced cancers. Points from the study as a whole: Among expanded peripheral T cells, antigen specificity went undetermined. CD8+ T cells averaged more expanded clones than CD4+. Clones of CD4+ and CD8+ blood T cells grew by week 6 at doses of 0.1 to 3.0 mg/kg.

This clone was seen just once. Antigen unknown. Data came from immunoSEQ multiplex PCR; TCRdb stores just in-frame clones and leaves some out. In the table there are more than 80,000 clones, around nine tenths of which are singletons. CDR1 and CDR2 from the germline V gene are SGHRS and YFSETQ. V lost 0 bases and J lost 7, with 11 bases in between. The CDR3 runs 14 residues. The TCR originated in an adult with an advanced solid tumor such as melanoma, head and neck, liver or kidney cancer. The sequenced sample was CD4+ or CD8+ T cells sorted from blood, obtained in a trial of the OX40 agonist ivuxolimab. The rearrangement uses TRBV5-1 and TRBJ2-1, with D unclear. CDR3 in amino acids: CASSLGTALNEQFF. CDR3 sequence (DNA): TGCGCCAGCAGCTTGGGGACGGCGCTGAATGAGCAGTTCTTC.